This T cell receptor (beta chain) was profiled in a study of cytomegalovirus exposure and HLA in healthy donors. PCR used 60 Vbeta primers and 13 Jbeta primers. Data came from immunoSEQ multiplex PCR; TCRdb stores just in-frame clones and leaves some out. The sample lists approximately 150,000 clones, roughly three quarters occurring once. The germline gives CDR1 SQVTM, CDR2 ANQGSEA. Trimming took 1 base from V and 8 from J; bases not matched to a gene: 7. The CDR3 consists of 14 residues. This sequence originates from a man aged 55-75 years in good health and CMV-seronegative. Sequenced: PBMCs. The rearrangement uses TRBV29-1 and TRBJ2-1, with TRBD1 matching 8 bases. The CDR3 here is CSVEGSGQGHEQFF. CDR3 in DNA: TGCAGCGTTGAAGGGTCCGGACAGGGCCATGAGCAGTTCTTC.